The clone carrying this T cell receptor (beta chain) was picked up a small number of times. The antigen remains undetermined. The treatment: oral pan-JAK inhibitor, 5-10 mg twice daily. Once RNA had been extracted, it was reverse transcribed into cDNA to act as the sequencing template. Some clones are missing from TCRdb's copy, which holds only in-frame ones; the method was immunoSEQ multiplex PCR. Of 93,000 or so clones listed, 85% to 90% were seen once; the top ten hold 11%. The sample originates from a study of CD8+ T cells in alopecia areata. Looking at the study overall: Tofacitinib treatment spanned 6 to 18 months, with 6 months off drug afterward.

The CDR3 extends over 14 amino acids. Germline V gene sequence: CDR1 SQVTM, CDR2 ANQGSEA. The ends were cut back, 6 bases at V and 8 bases at J, with 20 bases in the middle. Regarding the study as a whole: The study found tofacitinib significantly decreased scalp clonality and expanded CD8+ clones among the top 100. Lesional scalp displayed greater clonality than normal scalp, most notably in alopecia totalis/universalis. The study found that many expanded lesional clones persisted in scalp and blood during tofacitinib.

The chain carries TRBV29-1 and TRBJ2-1; D may correspond to TRBD1 or TRBD2 (5 bases each). This receptor was obtained from a human donor with alopecia areata. Sequenced material: CD8+ T cells sorted from blood, taken between weeks 30 and 35, from a patient treated with tofacitinib. For the CDR3, the DNA is TGCAGCGTCCGCGTCGCCCTCTTGGGGGATGAGCAGTTCTTC. Amino acid sequence: CSVRVALLGDEQFF.